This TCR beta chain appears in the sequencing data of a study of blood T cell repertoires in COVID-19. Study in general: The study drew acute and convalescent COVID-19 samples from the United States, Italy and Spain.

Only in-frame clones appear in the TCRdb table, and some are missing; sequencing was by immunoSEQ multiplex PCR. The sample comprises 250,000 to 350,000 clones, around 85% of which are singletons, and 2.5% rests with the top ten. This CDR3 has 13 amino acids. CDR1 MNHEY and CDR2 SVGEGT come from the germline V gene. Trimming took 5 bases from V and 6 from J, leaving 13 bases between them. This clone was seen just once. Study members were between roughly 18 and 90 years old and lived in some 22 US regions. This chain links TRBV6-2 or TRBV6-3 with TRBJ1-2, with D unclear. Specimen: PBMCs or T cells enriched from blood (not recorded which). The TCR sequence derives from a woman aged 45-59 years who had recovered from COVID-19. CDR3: CASSLDRANGYTF. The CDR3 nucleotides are TGTGCCAGCAGTCTAGACCGAGCAAATGGCTACACCTTC.